A selection of T cell receptor beta chains follows, all from one sample in a study of blood T cell repertoires in COVID-19. This table comes from immunoSEQ multiplex PCR, and its TCRdb copy is limited to in-frame clones, with some not included. The sample holds about 71,000 clones, around nine tenths seen once. The sample taken for sequencing was peripheral blood. All receptors derive from an elderly woman with acute or convalescent COVID-19. Both conserved end residues are part of each CDR3. The order of the fields is CDR3 protein, CDR3 DNA, J gene, V gene, D gene, clone size. The D gene is left open where the match is weak. Only part of the rows carry a size: once, few, many, or a class if the clone is expanded.

CDR3aa: CASSRTSGGADFETQYF; CDR3nt: TGTGCCAGCTCACGGACTAGCGGGGGGGCCGATTTTGAGACCCAGTACTTC; j_gene: TRBJ2-5; v_gene: TRBV18; d_gene: TRBD2; abundance: .
CDR3aa: CASRTGAAETQYF; CDR3nt: TGTGCCAGCAGGACAGGGGCGGCTGAGACCCAGTACTTC; j_gene: TRBJ2-5; v_gene: TRBV7-6; d_gene: TRBD1; abundance: .
CDR3aa: CASSPLAGVTEAFF; CDR3nt: TGTGCCAGCAGTCCCCTTGCCGGGGTCACTGAAGCTTTCTTT; j_gene: TRBJ1-1; v_gene: TRBV27; d_gene: .; abundance: once
CDR3aa: CASSEQVNTEAFF; CDR3nt: TGTGCCAGCAGTGAACAGGTGAACACTGAAGCTTTCTTT; j_gene: TRBJ1-1; v_gene: TRBV6-4; d_gene: .; abundance: .
CDR3aa: CASRGQGNQPQHF; CDR3nt: TGTGCCAGCAGGGGACAGGGAAATCAGCCCCAGCATTTT; j_gene: TRBJ1-5; v_gene: TRBV2; d_gene: TRBD1; abundance: .
CDR3aa: CSAPGWGQEAFF; CDR3nt: TGCAGCGCCCCGGGGTGGGGACAGGAAGCTTTCTTT; j_gene: TRBJ1-1; v_gene: TRBV29-1; d_gene: TRBD1; abundance: .
CDR3aa: CSVAPGTSGRYEQYF; CDR3nt: TGCAGCGTTGCCCCCGGGACTAGCGGGAGATACGAGCAGTACTTC; j_gene: TRBJ2-7; v_gene: TRBV29-1; d_gene: TRBD2; abundance: .
CDR3aa: CASSTRGPTDTQYF; CDR3nt: TGCGCCAGCAGTACGCGTGGTCCCACAGATACGCAGTATTTT; j_gene: TRBJ2-3; v_gene: TRBV5-1; d_gene: .; abundance: .
CDR3aa: CASSTDQRLAGYNEQFF; CDR3nt: TGTGCCAGCAGCACAGACCAACGACTAGCGGGGTACAATGAGCAGTTCTTC; j_gene: TRBJ2-1; v_gene: TRBV9; d_gene: TRBD2; abundance: .
CDR3aa: CASRTGLAASTDTQYF; CDR3nt: TGTGCCAGCAGGACAGGGTTGGCAGCTAGCACAGATACGCAGTATTTT; j_gene: TRBJ2-3; v_gene: TRBV2; d_gene: TRBD1; abundance: .
CDR3aa: CASSYSYQRVNYGYTF; CDR3nt: TGTGCCAGCAGTTACTCGTATCAGCGAGTTAACTATGGCTACACCTTC; j_gene: TRBJ1-2; v_gene: TRBV6-5; d_gene: .; abundance: .
CDR3aa: CASSLVGWGHDSYEQYF; CDR3nt: TGTGCCAGCAGCTTAGTAGGGTGGGGACACGACTCCTACGAGCAGTACTTC; j_gene: TRBJ2-7; v_gene: TRBV7-9; d_gene: .; abundance: .
CDR3aa: CASSLSGRSSYNEQFF; CDR3nt: TGTGCCAGCAGCTTAAGCGGGAGGAGCTCCTACAATGAGCAGTTCTTC; j_gene: TRBJ2-1; v_gene: TRBV7-3; d_gene: TRBD2; abundance: .
CDR3aa: CAAWGWGGYTF; CDR3nt: TGTGCCGCATGGGGCTGGGGTGGCTACACCTTC; j_gene: TRBJ1-2; v_gene: TRBV3-1/TRBV3-2; d_gene: .; abundance: .
CDR3aa: CARSAGGANYGYTF; CDR3nt: TGTGCCAGATCCGCCGGGGGAGCAAACTATGGCTACACCTTC; j_gene: TRBJ1-2; v_gene: TRBV2; d_gene: .; abundance: .
CDR3aa: CASSLGGAEKTQYF; CDR3nt: TGTGCCAGCAGCTTAGGGGGGGCGGAGAAGACCCAGTACTTC; j_gene: TRBJ2-5; v_gene: TRBV7-3; d_gene: .; abundance: .
CDR3aa: CASSFGTKNTGELFF; CDR3nt: TGCGCCAGCAGCTTCGGGACAAAAAACACCGGGGAGCTGTTTTTT; j_gene: TRBJ2-2; v_gene: TRBV5-1; d_gene: .; abundance: .
CDR3aa: CASSLSGRGEETQYF; CDR3nt: TGCGCCAGCAGCCTCTCGGGGAGGGGTGAAGAGACCCAGTACTTC; j_gene: TRBJ2-5; v_gene: TRBV5-1; d_gene: TRBD2; abundance: .
CDR3aa: CSVRQGADQPQHF; CDR3nt: TGCAGCGTCCGACAGGGGGCTGACCAGCCCCAGCATTTT; j_gene: TRBJ1-5; v_gene: TRBV29-1; d_gene: TRBD1; abundance: .
CDR3aa: CASSPWGAGKETQYF; CDR3nt: TGTGCCAGCAGCCCCTGGGGCGCGGGGAAAGAGACCCAGTACTTC; j_gene: TRBJ2-5; v_gene: TRBV28; d_gene: .; abundance: .
CDR3aa: CASSTIPGQKNTEAFF; CDR3nt: TGTGCCAGTAGTACAATCCCGGGACAGAAAAACACTGAAGCTTTCTTT; j_gene: TRBJ1-1; v_gene: TRBV19; d_gene: TRBD1; abundance: .
CDR3aa: CASSFNWGHPGETQYF; CDR3nt: TGTGCCAGCAGCTTTAATTGGGGACACCCCGGGGAGACCCAGTACTTC; j_gene: TRBJ2-5; v_gene: TRBV6-2/TRBV6-3; d_gene: .; abundance: .
CDR3aa: CASSPFSGSGSYNEQFF; CDR3nt: TGTGCCAGCTCACCGTTTAGCGGGAGCGGGTCCTACAATGAGCAGTTCTTC; j_gene: TRBJ2-1; v_gene: TRBV18; d_gene: TRBD2; abundance: .
CDR3aa: CASSQDATGVDSPLHF; CDR3nt: TGTGCCAGCAGCCAAGATGCCACAGGGGTTGATTCACCCCTCCACTTT; j_gene: TRBJ1-6; v_gene: TRBV3-1/TRBV3-2; d_gene: TRBD1; abundance: .
CDR3aa: CAISREDNEKLFF; CDR3nt: TGTGCCATCAGCCGGGAAGATAATGAAAAACTGTTTTTT; j_gene: TRBJ1-4; v_gene: TRBV10-3; d_gene: .; abundance: .
CDR3aa: CATSRVPTSGRADEQFF; CDR3nt: TGTGCCACCAGCAGAGTCCCGACTAGCGGGAGGGCGGATGAGCAGTTCTTC; j_gene: TRBJ2-1; v_gene: TRBV15; d_gene: TRBD2; abundance: few
CDR3aa: CASSAGTGFNQPQHF; CDR3nt: TGTGCCAGCAGCGCCGGGACAGGGTTCAATCAGCCCCAGCATTTT; j_gene: TRBJ1-5; v_gene: TRBV6-4; d_gene: TRBD1; abundance: .
CDR3aa: CASSFQFDFLFF; CDR3nt: TGTGCCAGCAGCTTTCAGTTCGATTTTCTGTTTTTT; j_gene: TRBJ1-4; v_gene: TRBV12-3/TRBV12-4; d_gene: .; abundance: .
CDR3aa: CASSSQGRSDQPQHF; CDR3nt: TGTGCCAGCAGCTCACAGGGTCGGAGTGATCAGCCCCAGCATTTT; j_gene: TRBJ1-5; v_gene: TRBV7-9; d_gene: .; abundance: .
CDR3aa: CASSSTGQGTLYGYTF; CDR3nt: TGTGCCAGCAGCTCTACTGGACAGGGTACCCTCTATGGCTACACCTTC; j_gene: TRBJ1-2; v_gene: TRBV27; d_gene: TRBD1; abundance: few
CDR3aa: CASSAGQGFEKLFF; CDR3nt: TGTGCCAGCAGCGCGGGACAGGGATTTGAAAAACTGTTTTTT; j_gene: TRBJ1-4; v_gene: TRBV9; d_gene: TRBD1; abundance: .
CDR3aa: CASKSQGAMDTGELFF; CDR3nt: TGTGCCAGTAAGTCCCAGGGGGCGATGGACACCGGGGAGCTGTTTTTT; j_gene: TRBJ2-2; v_gene: TRBV19; d_gene: TRBD1; abundance: .
CDR3aa: CASSFSRANYGYTF; CDR3nt: TGTGCCAGCAGTTTTTCGAGAGCTAACTATGGCTACACCTTC; j_gene: TRBJ1-2; v_gene: TRBV27; d_gene: .; abundance: .
CDR3aa: CASTMTSGSSYEQYF; CDR3nt: TGTGCCAGCACCATGACTAGCGGGAGCTCCTACGAGCAGTACTTC; j_gene: TRBJ2-7; v_gene: TRBV6-8; d_gene: TRBD2; abundance: .
CDR3aa: CASSYGVETQYF; CDR3nt: TGTGCCAGCAGTTACGGAGTGGAGACCCAGTACTTC; j_gene: TRBJ2-5; v_gene: TRBV6-2/TRBV6-3; d_gene: .; abundance: .
CDR3aa: CASSIGGNRNYGYTF; CDR3nt: TGTGCCAGTAGTATCGGAGGGAATCGAAACTATGGCTACACCTTC; j_gene: TRBJ1-2; v_gene: TRBV19; d_gene: .; abundance: .
CDR3aa: CAISDARGGDTQYF; CDR3nt: TGTGCCATCAGTGACGCCAGGGGTGGAGATACGCAGTATTTT; j_gene: TRBJ2-3; v_gene: TRBV10-3; d_gene: .; abundance: .
CDR3aa: CASSQGGQRNSPLHF; CDR3nt: TGTGCCAGCAGCCAGGGGGGACAGAGAAATTCACCCCTCCACTTT; j_gene: TRBJ1-6; v_gene: TRBV3-1/TRBV3-2; d_gene: TRBD1; abundance: once
CDR3aa: CASSSVQETQYF; CDR3nt: TGTGCCAGCAGTTCGGTCCAAGAGACCCAGTACTTC; j_gene: TRBJ2-5; v_gene: TRBV28; d_gene: .; abundance: .
CDR3aa: CATSGGQGWNTGELFF; CDR3nt: TGTGCCACCAGTGGGGGACAGGGCTGGAACACCGGGGAGCTGTTTTTT; j_gene: TRBJ2-2; v_gene: TRBV24-1; d_gene: TRBD1; abundance: .
CDR3aa: CASSLDRGWLDTEAFF; CDR3nt: TGTGCTAGCAGCTTAGACAGGGGGTGGTTGGACACTGAAGCTTTCTTT; j_gene: TRBJ1-1; v_gene: TRBV7-7; d_gene: TRBD1; abundance: .
CDR3aa: CASSESTRSSYNSPLHF; CDR3nt: TGCGCCAGCAGTGAGTCGACGAGGAGCTCCTATAATTCACCCCTCCACTTT; j_gene: TRBJ1-6; v_gene: TRBV10-2; d_gene: .; abundance: once
CDR3aa: CASSLEDFQSTGELFF; CDR3nt: TGTGCCAGCAGCTTAGAGGACTTTCAATCCACCGGGGAGCTGTTTTTT; j_gene: TRBJ2-2; v_gene: TRBV7-6; d_gene: .; abundance: .
CDR3aa: CASSLYQGSSLEQYF; CDR3nt: TGTGCCAGCAGCCTTTATCAGGGCTCAAGCCTAGAGCAGTACTTC; j_gene: TRBJ2-7; v_gene: TRBV4-2; d_gene: .; abundance: .
CDR3aa: CASSLVRSSNQPQHF; CDR3nt: TGTGCCAGCAGCTTAGTACGGTCTAGCAATCAGCCCCAGCATTTT; j_gene: TRBJ1-5; v_gene: TRBV7-2; d_gene: .; abundance: .
CDR3aa: CASSQGQGGIYEQYF; CDR3nt: TGTGCCAGCAGCCAAGGACAGGGGGGGATCTACGAGCAGTACTTC; j_gene: TRBJ2-7; v_gene: TRBV4-2; d_gene: TRBD1; abundance: .
CDR3aa: CASSLVAGNTIYF; CDR3nt: TGTGCCAGCAGCTTAGTAGCCGGAAACACCATATATTTT; j_gene: TRBJ1-3; v_gene: TRBV7-8; d_gene: .; abundance: .
CDR3aa: CASSLHRDTYSNQPQHF; CDR3nt: TGTGCCAGCAGCCTTCACCGGGACACCTATAGCAATCAGCCCCAGCATTTT; j_gene: TRBJ1-5; v_gene: TRBV5-8; d_gene: .; abundance: .
CDR3aa: CASSLASGYSQTQYF; CDR3nt: TGTGCCAGCAGCTTAGCTAGCGGATACTCGCAGACCCAGTACTTC; j_gene: TRBJ2-5; v_gene: TRBV7-9; d_gene: .; abundance: .
CDR3aa: CASSRQGDSTNEKLFF; CDR3nt: TGCGCCAGCAGTCGACAGGGGGATTCAACTAATGAAAAACTGTTTTTT; j_gene: TRBJ1-4; v_gene: TRBV5-1; d_gene: TRBD1; abundance: .
CDR3aa: CASSFGTGGNIQYF; CDR3nt: TGTGCCAGCAGTTTTGGGACAGGGGGAAACATTCAGTACTTC; j_gene: TRBJ2-4; v_gene: TRBV28; d_gene: TRBD1; abundance: .
CDR3aa: CASSLGGRAYEQYF; CDR3nt: TGCGCCAGCAGCTTGGGAGGCAGGGCCTACGAGCAGTACTTC; j_gene: TRBJ2-7; v_gene: TRBV5-1; d_gene: .; abundance: .
CDR3aa: CASSRGVPMNTEAFF; CDR3nt: TGCGCCAGCAGTCGCGGGGTTCCGATGAACACTGAAGCTTTCTTT; j_gene: TRBJ1-1; v_gene: TRBV5-1; d_gene: .; abundance: .